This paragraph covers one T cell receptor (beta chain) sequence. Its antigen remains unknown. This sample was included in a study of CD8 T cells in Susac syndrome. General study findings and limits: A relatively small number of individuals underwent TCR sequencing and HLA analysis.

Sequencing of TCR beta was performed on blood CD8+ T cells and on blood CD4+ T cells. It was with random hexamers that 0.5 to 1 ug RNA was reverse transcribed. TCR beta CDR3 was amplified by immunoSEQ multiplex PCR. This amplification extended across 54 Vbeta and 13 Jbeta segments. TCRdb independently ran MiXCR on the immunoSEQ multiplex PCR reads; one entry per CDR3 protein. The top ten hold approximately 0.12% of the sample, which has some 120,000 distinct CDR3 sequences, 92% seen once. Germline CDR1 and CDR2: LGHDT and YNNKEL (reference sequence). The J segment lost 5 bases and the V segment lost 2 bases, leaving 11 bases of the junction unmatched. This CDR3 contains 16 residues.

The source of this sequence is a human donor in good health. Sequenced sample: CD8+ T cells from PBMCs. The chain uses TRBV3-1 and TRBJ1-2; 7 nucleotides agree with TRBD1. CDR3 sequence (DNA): TGTGCCAGCAGCCAAATGGGAACTTACAGGGGATATGGCTACACCTTC. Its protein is CASSQMGTYRGYGYTF.